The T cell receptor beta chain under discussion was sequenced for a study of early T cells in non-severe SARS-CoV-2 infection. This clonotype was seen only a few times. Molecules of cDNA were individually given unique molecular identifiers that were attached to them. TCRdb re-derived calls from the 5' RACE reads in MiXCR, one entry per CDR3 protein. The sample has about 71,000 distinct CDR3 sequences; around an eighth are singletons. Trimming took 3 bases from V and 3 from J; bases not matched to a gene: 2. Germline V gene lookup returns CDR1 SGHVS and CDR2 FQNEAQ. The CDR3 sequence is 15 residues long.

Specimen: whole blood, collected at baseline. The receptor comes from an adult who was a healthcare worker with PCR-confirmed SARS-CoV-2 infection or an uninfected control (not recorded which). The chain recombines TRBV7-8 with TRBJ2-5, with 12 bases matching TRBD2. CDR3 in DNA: TGTGCCAGCAGCTTCCTAGCGGGGGGGAAAGAGACCCAGTACTTC. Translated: CASSFLAGGKETQYF. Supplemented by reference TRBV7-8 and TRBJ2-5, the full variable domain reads GAGVSQSPRYKVAKRGQDVALRCDPISGHVSLFWYQQALGQGPEFLTYFQNEAQLDKSGLPSDRFFAERPEGSVSTLKIQRTQQEDSAVYLCASSFLAGGKETQYFGPGTRLLVL.